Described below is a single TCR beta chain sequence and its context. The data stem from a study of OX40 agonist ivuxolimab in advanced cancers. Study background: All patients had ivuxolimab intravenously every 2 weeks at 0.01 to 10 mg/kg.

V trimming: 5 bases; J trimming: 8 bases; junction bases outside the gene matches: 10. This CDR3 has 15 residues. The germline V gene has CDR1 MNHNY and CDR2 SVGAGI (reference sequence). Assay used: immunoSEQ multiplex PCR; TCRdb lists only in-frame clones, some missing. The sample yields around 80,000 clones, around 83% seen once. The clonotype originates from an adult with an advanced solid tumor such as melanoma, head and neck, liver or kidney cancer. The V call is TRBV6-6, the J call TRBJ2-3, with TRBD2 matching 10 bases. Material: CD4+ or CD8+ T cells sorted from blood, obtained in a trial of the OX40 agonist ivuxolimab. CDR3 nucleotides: TGTGCCAGCAGTCCCAGCGGGGGGGCTGGGGGTACGCAGTATTTT. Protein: CASSPSGGAGGTQYF.